The 5 T cell receptor beta chains in this list originate from one sample, sequenced in a study of blood T cell repertoires in COVID-19 (TCRdb year 2020). The library was made by the immunoSEQ multiplex PCR assay. In TCRdb, the immuneACCESS table is reduced to in-frame sequences with V and J assigned. These tables do not hold every clone; where another copy was compared, an unresolved V gene accounts for under half, and the others remain unexplained. A total of some 73,000 clones appear in this sample, approximately 80% of them only once. The ten largest account for 2% to 2.5% of the sample. Sequencing was done on a sample of peripheral blood. These receptors all come from a man in his 70s with COVID-19, enrolled during active disease.

The genes are TRBV7-2 and TRBJ2-1; TRBD2 aligns across 10 bases. The CDR3 consists of 16 residues. In germline, CDR1 is SGHTA, CDR2 FQGNSA. The V segment lost 0 bases and the J segment 9 bases; nucleotides outside the gene matches: 8. The CDR3 nucleotides read TGTGCCAGCAGCTTAGCGGCTAGCGGGAGCGTAGTTGAGCAGTTCTTC. Its protein product is CASSLAASGSVVEQFF.

V and J are TRBV6-6 and TRBJ1-2, with D unresolved. Germline loops: CDR1 MNHNY, CDR2 SVGAGI (reference sequence). The V end was cut by 5 bases, the J end by 8 bases, with 12 bases between. This CDR3 region has 12 residues. CDR3 in amino acids: CASSTTTEGYTF. Here the CDR3 DNA reads TGTGCCAGCAGTACCACCACGGAGGGCTACACCTTC.

This clone showed up just once. The V and J genes are TRBV18 and TRBJ1-2; 8 positions agree with TRBD1. Germline values: CDR1 KGHSH, CDR2 LQKENI. This CDR3 has 14 residues. Trimming cost V 5 bases and J 3 bases; bases outside gene matches: 5. Here the CDR3 reads CASSAGQGHYGYTF. The CDR3 DNA reads TGTGCCAGCTCAGCCGGACAGGGACACTATGGCTACACCTTC. Full variable domain (outside the CDR3, taken from reference TRBV18 and TRBJ1-2): NAGVMQNPRHLVRRRGQEARLRCSPMKGHSHVYWYRQLPEEGLKFMVYLQKENIIDESGMPKERFSAEFPKEGPSILRIQQVVRGDSAAYFCASSAGQGHYGYTFGSGTRLTVV.

V usage is TRBV2 and J usage is TRBJ2-7; 9 bases align to TRBD2. V was clipped by 2 bases and J by 7 bases; unmatched bases: 9. This CDR3 is 15 amino acids long. CDR1 and CDR2 from the germline V gene are SNHLY and FYNNEI. CDR3 DNA: TGTGCCAGCAGTGAAAATCTCGCGGGAGGGGTAGAGCAGTACTTC. Translation: CASSENLAGGVEQYF.

This chain uses TRBV2 with TRBJ2-7, with 7 bases lining up with TRBD1. CDR3 length: 16 residues. The V and J ends lost 4 bases and 1 base, in that order; junction bases with no gene match: 10. Looked up from germline, CDR1 is SNHLY and CDR2 is FYNNEI. CDR3: CASSGVAGGFSYEQYF. CDR3 sequence (DNA): TGTGCCAGCAGTGGTGTGGCAGGGGGTTTTTCCTACGAGCAGTACTTC. Together with reference TRBV2 and TRBJ2-7, the CDR3 gives the full variable domain: EPEVTQTPSHQVTQMGQEVILRCVPISNHLYFYWYRQILGQKVEFLVSFYNNEISEKSEIFDDQFSVERPDGSNFTLKIRSTKLEDSAMYFCASSGVAGGFSYEQYFGPGTRLTVT.